The 16 T cell receptor beta chains listed next were all sequenced from one sample in a study of identical twins. TCRdb ran MiXCR on the 5' RACE reads and lists one entry per CDR3 protein. The data contain approximately 280,000 distinct CDR3 sequences, around 8.8% of them singletons. Separately, the same data were catalogued under a study of yellow fever vaccine responses in identical twins.

The sequencing sample was made of memory (CD45RO+) T cells sorted from blood. The receptors were gathered from a woman between 18 and 29 years old in good health.

This clonotype was counted only a few times. The V gene is TRBV6-2 or TRBV6-3, the J gene TRBJ2-1; 14 positions agree with TRBD2. The germline V gene has CDR1 MNHEY and CDR2 SVGEGT. V lost 2 bases, J lost 7 bases, and 4 bases stayed unmatched. CDR3 length equals 16 residues. CDR3 DNA sequence: TGTGCCAGCAGTTACCGACTAGCGGGAGGGCCTAATGAGCAGTTCTTC. Translating gives CASSYRLAGGPNEQFF.

There are many counts of this clonotype. The DNA for the CDR3 is TGTGCCATCAGTGAGTCGACATCTATGGGAGAGACCCAGTACTTC. Translation: CAISESTSMGETQYF. V and J are TRBV10-3 and TRBJ2-5; D is undetermined. Deletions cut 0 bases from V and 4 bases from J, with 12 bases between. The V gene's germline CDR1 is ENHRY and CDR2 SYGVKD. This CDR3 contains 15 residues.

This clonotype has only one observation. The chain employs TRBV19 and TRBJ2-1, with a possible D match to TRBD2 (5 bases). CDR3 size: 13 residues. Trimming took 3 bases from V and 9 from J, leaving 12 bases between them. Germline CDR1 is LNHDA and CDR2 is SQIVND (reference sequence). The DNA of the CDR3 is TGTGCCAGTAGTATTGGAGACTACGGTGAGCAGTTCTTC. Translation: CASSIGDYGEQFF.

This clonotype has at least ten counts. In DNA, the CDR3 is TGTGCCAGCAGCCCGGGACTAGCGGCAGATACGCAGTATTTT. The encoded protein is CASSPGLAADTQYF. The V gene is TRBV14, the J gene TRBJ2-3; 11 nucleotides match TRBD2. CDR3 length: 14 amino acids. V lost 4 bases and J lost 4; bases outside the gene matches: 1. Germline V gives CDR1 SGHDN, CDR2 FVKESK.

This clonotype was counted ten times or more. The chain links TRBV21-1 to TRBJ2-5. TRBV21-1 is a known pseudogene. This CDR3 is built from 15 residues. The CDR3: CASSKFTQQQETQYF. DNA for the CDR3: TGTGCCAGCAGCAAATTTACACAGCAACAAGAGACCCAGTACTTC.

This clonotype occurred many times. The V and J genes are TRBV6-4 and TRBJ2-1; maybe TRBD1 (6 bases). This CDR3 is 15 amino acids long. V shed 0 bases and J shed 6 bases, with 12 bases lying between them. Germline loops: CDR1 MRHNA, CDR2 SNTAGT. Here the CDR3 DNA reads TGTGCCAGCAGTGACTCAGGCAGGGGCCCCAATGAGCAGTTCTTC. Its protein product is CASSDSGRGPNEQFF.

This clonotype was seen ten or more times. CDR3 sequence: CAISESTEARGYTF. CDR3 coding DNA: TGTGCCATCAGTGAGTCTACGGAGGCGAGGGGCTACACCTTC. The gene calls are TRBV10-3 and TRBJ1-2; no reliable D call. CDR1 and CDR2 (germline): ENHRY, SYGVKD. The CDR3 has 14 residues. Trimming removed 0 bases at V and 8 bases at J, with 13 bases between.

This clonotype came up a few times. J is TRBJ2-5 and V is TRBV4-2; D is unclear. Trimming removed 0 bases from V and 1 base from J, with 6 bases in between. The germline V gene encodes CDR1 LGHNA and CDR2 YNFKEQ. The CDR3 length is 14 residues. CDR3 sequence (DNA): TGTGCCAGCAGCCAAGACAGGACCCAAGAGACCCAGTACTTC. Protein: CASSQDRTQETQYF.

This sequence joins TRBV5-1 and TRBJ1-2; the D gene is possibly TRBD1 (5 bases). Trimming left V 2 bases short and J 3 bases short, with 8 bases between. Germline CDR1 reads SGHRS; CDR2 reads YFSETQ. This CDR3 is built from 13 residues. This CDR3 reads CASSFSGDYGYTF. CDR3 nucleotide sequence: TGCGCCAGCAGCTTTTCGGGGGACTATGGCTACACCTTC.

Only a few counts were recorded for this clonotype. The chain carries TRBV12-3 or TRBV12-4 and TRBJ1-1; no definite D call. Trimming pared 6 bases from V and 5 bases from J, leaving 13 bases between. CDR3 size: 13 residues. The CDR3 bases are TGTGCCAGCAGAGTACAAGGGCGGACTGAAGCTTTCTTT. It codes for CASRVQGRTEAFF.

At least ten counts were recorded for this clonotype. The V and J genes are TRBV5-1 and TRBJ2-2; D may be TRBD2 (5 bases). V lost 4 bases, J lost 4 bases, and 14 bases lay in between. Per germline, CDR1 SGHRS and CDR2 YFSETQ. The CDR3 has 15 residues. CDR3 coding DNA: TGCGCCAGCAGCCCTGGAGGCAGTTCCACCGGGGAGCTGTTTTTT. It encodes CASSPGGSSTGELFF.

This clonotype occurred many times. The chain has TRBV28 and TRBJ1-1; 7 bases fit TRBD1. Germline CDR1 and CDR2: MDHEN and SYDVKM. Trimming at V came to 3 bases and at J to 4 bases, leaving 17 bases not matched to a gene. This CDR3 is built from 18 residues. In nucleotides, the CDR3 is TGTGCCAGCAGTTTTATCCGTCCTAAACAGGGGAGGGTCACTGAAGCTTTCTTT. Residues: CASSFIRPKQGRVTEAFF.

This clonotype was seen more than once but under ten times. The V and J genes are TRBV5-1 and TRBJ2-7; D call uncertain. CDR3 length equals 15 residues. Trimming shortened V by 0 bases and J by 0 bases, and 10 bases separated the two germline ends. Germline values: CDR1 SGHRS, CDR2 YFSETQ. DNA for the CDR3: TGCGCCAGCAGCTTGGGTCGAGAGAGCTCCTACGAGCAGTACTTC. Translated: CASSLGRESSYEQYF.

This clonotype occurred a few times. The rearrangement links TRBV10-2 to TRBJ1-1; D is possibly TRBD1 (6 bases). Trimming took off 1 base at V and 5 bases at J, with 11 bases between the two ends. CDR3 length: 14 residues. Germline-derived CDR1 and CDR2 are WSHSY and SAAADI. The CDR3 spells CASSEYRVGTEAFF. Here the CDR3 DNA reads TGCGCCAGCAGTGAGTACAGGGTGGGTACTGAAGCTTTCTTT.

This clonotype was picked up many times. The chain's CDR3 is CSARIKGRNTSNQPQHF. CDR3 nucleotide sequence: TGCAGTGCTAGAATAAAGGGGCGGAATACTAGCAATCAGCCCCAGCATTTT. The chain is built from TRBV20-1 and TRBJ1-5, with D tentatively TRBD1 (5 bases). Germline values: CDR1 DFQATT, CDR2 SNEGSKA (reference sequence). The CDR3 is 17 residues long. The germline V and J ends were trimmed by 2 bases and 0 bases, with 17 bases remaining between them.

Only a few counts were recorded for this clonotype. The chain employs TRBV5-5 and TRBJ1-5; no reliable D call. Trimming took off 3 bases at V and 0 bases at J, with 7 bases between the two ends. The CDR3 is made up of 14 amino acids. Germline CDR1 and CDR2: SGHKS and YYEKEE (reference sequence). Written as DNA, the CDR3 is TGTGCCAGCAGCTCCGCCTTTAGCAATCAGCCCCAGCATTTT. Translating gives CASSSAFSNQPQHF.